These 29 T cell receptor beta chains were sequenced from one sample in a study of T-cell memory formation after mild COVID-19. One entry per CDR3 protein results from TCRdb running MiXCR on the 5' RACE reads. The data hold about 190,000 distinct CDR3 sequences, with under 30% observed a single time. What was sequenced was PBMCs or a T cell subset sorted from them (not recorded which). The receptors stem from an adult woman who had mild COVID-19 (a few samples of this study predate the infection). Cell type and time point are not known.

The V gene is TRBV12-3 or TRBV12-4, the J gene TRBJ1-4; tentatively, D is TRBD1 (5 bases). The CDR3 extends over 14 amino acids. V shed 4 bases and J shed 0 bases, with 6 bases lying between them. The CDR3: CASSWTSTNEKLFF. Written as DNA, the CDR3 is TGTGCCAGCAGTTGGACATCAACTAATGAAAAACTGTTTTTT.

CDR3 sequence: CASSQDRGPPEFF. The DNA for the CDR3 is TGTGCCAGCAGCCAGGACCGCGGCCCGCCGGAGTTCTTC. This chain joins TRBV4-2 and TRBJ2-1; the D is unclear. The length of the CDR3 is 13 residues. Per the germline V gene, CDR1 is LGHNA and CDR2 is YNFKEQ. Trimming took off 3 bases at V and 14 bases at J, with 17 bases between the two ends.

This clonotype was recorded at least ten times. This chain connects TRBV6-5 to TRBJ2-5; 11 nucleotides align to TRBD2. Looked up from germline, CDR1 is MNHEY and CDR2 is SVGAGI. This CDR3 comprises 14 residues. V lost 4 bases, J lost 5 bases, and 3 bases stayed unmatched. The CDR3 loop is CASSLAGGRETQYF. The CDR3 nucleotides read TGTGCCAGCAGTTTAGCGGGGGGGCGGGAGACCCAGTACTTC.

This rearrangement joins TRBV11-2 to TRBJ1-1, with 8 bases fitting TRBD1. The CDR3 length is 18 residues. Germline lookup yields CDR1 SGHAT and CDR2 FQNNGV. The V and J ends lost 6 bases and 5 bases, in that order; junction bases with no gene match: 20. CDR3 nucleotide sequence: TGTGCCAGCAGGCTTAGGCCGGGGACAGGCCAAAGGTATACTGAAGCTTTCTTT. It codes for CASRLRPGTGQRYTEAFF.

This chain links TRBV9 with TRBJ1-1; the match to TRBD1 covers 7 bases. CDR1 is SGDLS and CDR2 is YYNGEE in the germline V gene. The length of the CDR3 is 16 residues. V dropped 1 base and J dropped 4; count of bases not matched to a gene: 10. DNA of the CDR3: TGTGCCAGCAGCGTACTCGACAGGGCTGAGGCCACTGAAGCTTTCTTT. Its protein product is CASSVLDRAEATEAFF.

This clonotype was seen a handful of times. This chain joins TRBV9 and TRBJ1-1; TRBD1 is a possible D gene (5 bases). With 3 bases removed from V and 1 base from J, the gap between germline ends came to 7 bases. The germline gives CDR1 SGDLS, CDR2 YYNGEE. The length of the CDR3 is 13 residues. The CDR3 here is CASSAGQNTEAFF. The DNA for the CDR3 is TGTGCCAGCAGCGCAGGGCAGAACACTGAAGCTTTCTTT. Full variable domain (missing parts from reference TRBV9 and TRBJ1-1): DSGVTQTPKHLITATGQRVTLRCSPRSGDLSVYWYQQSLDQGLQFLIQYYNGEERAKGNILERFSAQQFPDLHSELNLSSLELGDSALYFCASSAGQNTEAFFGQGTRLTVV.

The chain is built from TRBV14 and TRBJ2-3, with 7 bases lining up with TRBD1. Germline assignment: CDR1 SGHDN and CDR2 FVKESK. J lost 5 bases, V lost 8 bases, and 7 bases had no gene match. The CDR3 runs to 13 residues. The DNA for the CDR3 is TGTGCCAGCGGGACAGCAATGCGAGATACGCAGTATTTT. It specifies CASGTAMRDTQYF.

CDR3 sequence (DNA): TGTGCCAGCAGTTTTGGGACAGGAGACTCAGATACGCAGTATTTT. Translated: CASSFGTGDSDTQYF. This sequence joins TRBV12-3 or TRBV12-4 and TRBJ2-3, with TRBD1 identical over 8 bases. The V segment lost 3 bases and the J segment 4 bases; nucleotides outside the gene matches: 6. CDR3 length equals 15 residues.

The table lists this clonotype with a few counts. The chain recombines TRBV9 with TRBJ2-3; 9 bases line up with TRBD2. V lost 1 base and J lost 4; bases outside the gene matches: 4. This CDR3 is built from 15 residues. Germline assignment: CDR1 SGDLS and CDR2 YYNGEE. The CDR3 is CASSVLRGGPDTQYF. DNA for the CDR3: TGTGCCAGCAGCGTATTGCGGGGGGGCCCAGATACGCAGTATTTT.

This clonotype was detected only a few times. V usage is TRBV7-8 and J usage is TRBJ2-5; 7 positions match TRBD1. Germline CDR1 SGHVS, CDR2 FQNEAQ. This CDR3 has 16 residues. Trimming removed 0 bases from V and 4 bases from J; junction bases left unmatched: 8. The CDR3 DNA reads TGTGCCAGCAGCTTAGCTCCCCGACAGGGTCTAGAGACCCAGTACTTC. It yields the protein CASSLAPRQGLETQYF.

This chain connects TRBV15 to TRBJ2-3, with 7 bases matching TRBD2. The CDR3 extends over 16 amino acids. Germline trimming cut 0 bases from V and 2 bases from J; bases unmatched to any gene: 5. Looked up from germline, CDR1 is LNHNV and CDR2 is YYDKDF (reference sequence). CDR3 sequence reads: CATSRDPGLSTDTQYF. In DNA, the CDR3 is TGTGCCACCAGCAGAGACCCGGGACTATCCACAGATACGCAGTATTTT. Filled out from reference TRBV15 and TRBJ2-3, the complete variable domain reads DAMVIQNPRYQVTQFGKPVTLSCSQTLNHNVMYWYQQKSSQAPKLLFHYYDKDFNNEADTPDNFQSRRPNTSFCFLDIRSPGLGDTAMYLCATSRDPGLSTDTQYFGPGTRLTVL.

This clonotype was observed a single time. The rearrangement joins TRBV6-5 to TRBJ2-7; 7 nucleotides match TRBD2. V lost 2 bases, J lost 4 bases, and 11 bases stayed unmatched. This CDR3 is 16 amino acids long. Germline V gives CDR1 MNHEY, CDR2 SVGAGI. CDR3 residues: CASSYRSGVENYEQYF. The CDR3 DNA follows: TGTGCCAGCAGTTACAGAAGCGGGGTCGAAAATTACGAGCAGTACTTC.

Only a few counts were recorded for this clonotype. The V and J genes are TRBV15 and TRBJ1-4; a possible D gene is TRBD1 (5 bases). Germline V lookup: CDR1 LNHNV, CDR2 YYDKDF (reference sequence). The CDR3 length is 15 residues. Trimming left V 5 bases short and J 0 bases short, with 10 bases between. The CDR3 spells CATSLTTATNEKLFF. For the CDR3, the DNA is TGTGCCACCAGCTTAACGACAGCAACTAATGAAAAACTGTTTTTT.

This clonotype was detected only a few times. The chain combines TRBV24-1 with TRBJ2-3, with 8 bases matching TRBD2. Germline V CDR1 and CDR2: KGHDR, SFDVKD. The CDR3 length is 18 residues. After removal of 1 base from V and 5 bases from J, the junction contained 13 bases not matched to a gene. DNA for the CDR3: TGTGCCACCAGTGATTTTCCCGTGAGTAGCGGGATGGTAGATACGCAGTATTTT. This gives the protein CATSDFPVSSGMVDTQYF.

This clonotype was found many times. The chain is built from TRBV20-1 and TRBJ2-7; D might be TRBD2 (5 bases). This CDR3 contains 12 residues. V was cut by 6 bases and J by 3 bases, with 12 bases left in between. CDR1 and CDR2 (germline): DFQATT, SNEGSKA (reference sequence). CDR3 residues: CSAGATNYEQYF. The DNA for the CDR3 is TGCAGTGCGGGAGCTACGAACTACGAGCAGTACTTC.

The chain combines TRBV7-6 with TRBJ1-5, with a possible D match to TRBD1 (6 bases). The V gene lost 3 bases and the J gene lost 2 bases, with 14 bases spanning the gap. The CDR3 sequence is 16 residues long. Per germline, CDR1 SGHVS and CDR2 FNYEAQ. CDR3 sequence reads: CASSLIPGVGNQPQHF. DNA for the CDR3: TGTGCCAGCAGCTTGATCCCAGGGGTTGGCAATCAGCCCCAGCATTTT.

The chain recombines TRBV5-1 with TRBJ1-1; 10 nucleotides line up with TRBD1. The CDR3 is 16 residues long. Germline-derived CDR1 and CDR2 are SGHRS and YFSETQ. V lost 5 bases to trimming and J lost 1 base; unmatched junction nucleotides: 8. The CDR3, as DNA: TGCGCCAGCAGGGTGACAGGGGGCCTCCCGAACACTGAAGCTTTCTTT. This codes for CASRVTGGLPNTEAFF.

The chain employs TRBV20-1 and TRBJ2-3; perhaps TRBD2 as D (7 bases). Trimming took 6 bases from V and 4 from J, leaving 17 bases between them. This CDR3 contains 14 residues. Germline CDR1 is DFQATT and CDR2 is SNEGSKA (reference sequence). CDR3 sequence: CSASGAGRADTQYF. In DNA, the CDR3 is TGCAGTGCCTCAGGGGCGGGGAGGGCAGATACGCAGTATTTT.

The rearrangement uses TRBV7-9 and TRBJ2-3; the match to TRBD1 covers 8 bases. The CDR3 loop spans 15 amino acids. From germline, CDR1 is SEHNR and CDR2 FQNEAQ (reference sequence). Trimming at V came to 3 bases and at J to 3 bases, leaving 5 bases not matched to a gene. CDR3 in DNA: TGTGCCAGCAGCTTGACAGGGGCCGGTACAGATACGCAGTATTTT. It is translated as CASSLTGAGTDTQYF. Filled out from reference TRBV7-9 and TRBJ2-3, the complete variable domain reads DTGVSQNPRHKITKRGQNVTFRCDPISEHNRLYWYRQTLGQGPEFLTYFQNEAQLEKSRLLSDRFSAERPKGSFSTLEIQRTEQGDSAMYLCASSLTGAGTDTQYFGPGTRLTVL.

The rearrangement uses TRBV20-1 and TRBJ1-1; D gene uncertain. The CDR3 covers 13 residues. CDR1 and CDR2 (germline): DFQATT, SNEGSKA (reference sequence). CDR3 residues: CRARTGMNTEAFF. The CDR3 coding sequence is TGCAGAGCCCGGACGGGGATGAACACTGAAGCTTTCTTT.

This clonotype has just one count. The chain links TRBV6-5 to TRBJ2-1; weak D call: TRBD1 (5 bases). The CDR3 has 16 amino acids. Germline CDR1 is MNHEY and CDR2 is SVGAGI. V was pared by 0 bases and J by 10 bases, with 19 bases between. CDR3: CASSYSGPRTFFEQFF. CDR3 coding DNA: TGTGCCAGCAGTTACTCCGGGCCCCGGACATTCTTCGAGCAGTTCTTC.

The CDR3 DNA reads as TGTGCCAGCAGCTTAGCGACCGATGACGCGCCCCAGTACTTC. It encodes CASSLATDDAPQYF. This chain uses TRBV7-2 with TRBJ2-5; D not certain. The V and J ends lost 0 bases and 9 bases respectively, with 14 bases between them. Germline V CDR1 and CDR2: SGHTA, FQGNSA. The CDR3 totals 14 residues.

The genes are TRBV5-1 and TRBJ2-7; 8 nucleotides agree with TRBD1. V lost 3 bases and J lost 2; bases outside the gene matches: 7. The CDR3 totals 15 residues. Germline CDR1 and CDR2: SGHRS and YFSETQ. The CDR3 loop is CASSSDRGMTYEQYF. The CDR3 coding sequence is TGCGCCAGCAGCTCCGACAGGGGAATGACCTACGAGCAGTACTTC.

At least ten counts were recorded for this clonotype. This sequence joins TRBV20-1 and TRBJ2-3, with 9 bases that match TRBD2. Germline V CDR1 and CDR2: DFQATT, SNEGSKA (reference sequence). The junction had 8 bases not matched to a gene; V was cut back by 0 bases and J by 10 bases. This CDR3 comprises 14 residues. The DNA of the CDR3 is TGCAGTGCTAGAGATACCCTAGCGGGAATTGCGCAGTATTTT. Its protein product is CSARDTLAGIAQYF.

The V gene is TRBV11-2, the J gene TRBJ1-5; a possible D gene is TRBD1 (5 bases). Trimming took off 5 bases at V and 4 bases at J, with 15 bases between the two ends. The CDR3 is made up of 15 amino acids. Looked up from germline, CDR1 is SGHAT and CDR2 is FQNNGV. The CDR3 region has the DNA TGTGCCAGCAGCGTGGGGACTGGAGAAAATCAGCCCCAGCATTTT. Translation: CASSVGTGENQPQHF.

This rearrangement joins TRBV6-1 to TRBJ2-1; D might be TRBD2 (5 bases). CDR1 MNHNS and CDR2 SASEGT come from the germline V gene. The V end lost 1 base, the J end lost 1 base, and 11 bases lay between the germline ends. The CDR3 sequence is 16 residues long. CDR3 nucleotide sequence: TGTGCCAGCAGTGAAGAGGCGAGGGTTTCCTACAATGAGCAGTTCTTC. Its translation: CASSEEARVSYNEQFF.

The chain uses TRBV15 and TRBJ1-2; 7 bases agree with TRBD1. The ends lost 8 bases at V and 4 bases at J; junction bases unmatched: 10. From germline, CDR1 is LNHNV and CDR2 YYDKDF (reference sequence). This CDR3 spans 14 amino acids. CDR3: CATGDRAGPYGYTF. As DNA, the CDR3 is TGTGCCACCGGAGACAGGGCCGGACCCTATGGCTACACCTTC.

The rearrangement joins TRBV3-1 to TRBJ1-2; no firm D call. V lost 1 base and J 2 bases, leaving 8 bases between the germline ends. Germline V gene lookup returns CDR1 LGHDT and CDR2 YNNKEL (reference sequence). This CDR3 is 14 amino acids long. The DNA of the CDR3 is TGTGCCAGCAGCCAAGGCCAGAGGAACTATGGCTACACCTTC. It is translated as CASSQGQRNYGYTF.

This rearrangement joins TRBV12-3 or TRBV12-4 to TRBJ2-3; no firm D call. The CDR3 has 13 residues. V dropped 6 bases and J dropped 4 bases, with 11 bases sitting between them. CDR3 protein: CASRGLMADTQYF. The CDR3 coding sequence is TGTGCCAGCAGAGGTCTAATGGCAGATACGCAGTATTTT.